This T cell receptor beta chain was found in a study of regulatory T cells in long-lasting Graves disease. Study context: Treatment with antithyroid drugs for over 5 years, together with positive TSH receptor antibodies, meant persistent Graves' disease.

General study findings and limits: Persistent patients had a count of shared public clonotypes (approximately 3,000) that exceeded that of new patients (about 930). Persistent disease was associated with favored TRBV28 usage and with favored use of TRBJ1-2 and TRBJ2-5.

Relying on iRepertoire HTBI primers and Arm-PCR of CDR3 regions, the team built TCR beta libraries. TCRdb analysed the multiplex PCR reads with MiXCR anew, one entry per CDR3 protein. Counted here are about 310,000 distinct CDR3 sequences, more than 20% occurring once; the ten biggest clones make up approximately 53%. Regarding time point: persistent/refractory GD, antithyroid drugs over 5 years with positive TRAb. Researchers made the TCR library from RNA that was extracted from PBMCs. Enrollment of patients was through an endocrinology department in Xi'an, China. CDR3 length: 15 residues. Germline values: CDR1 SGDLS, CDR2 YYNGEE. Trimming shortened V by 4 bases and J by 2 bases, and 15 bases separated the two germline ends. To note about this clonotype: Its target is not known.

Sequenced material: peripheral blood mononuclear cells (PBMCs), taken when the disease was refractory, from a patient treated with antithyroid drugs. The TCR was taken from a female donor with Graves disease. This sequence joins TRBV9 and TRBJ1-2; the D gene is possibly TRBD1 (6 bases). CDR3 amino acids: CASSRRGGENYGYTF. CDR3 sequence (DNA): TGTGCCAGCAGCCGTAGGGGGGGAGAGAACTATGGCTACACCTTC.